One TCR beta chain is described in this entry. The antigen remains unidentified. This sample was included in a study of beta chain features in type 1 diabetes. Background on the study: Sorted cells, approximately 110,000,000 in number, were examined across all samples. Study-wide points: For patients, the naive, central memory and Treg TCRB repertoires appeared more alike than for healthy donors. Lower insertion and higher deletion counts appeared at VDJ junctions in type 1 diabetes patients.

The CDR3 has 13 amino acids. V was cut by 8 bases and J by 5 bases, with 18 bases left in between. Germline values: CDR1 GTSNPN, CDR2 SVGIG (reference sequence). Expressed TCRB transcripts were sequenced, since all the RNA that had been isolated was reverse transcribed. The repertoire was sequenced with immunoSEQ multiplex PCR; TCRdb's copy has only in-frame clones and lacks some. The sample consists of about 350,000 clones, around a fifth of them appearing once. Heparinised blood was drawn once per donor, averaging about 116 mL. The chain combines TRBV30 with TRBJ1-1; the D is unclear. Material: naive CD4+ T cells from blood. The source is a woman in her late teens or twenties in good health. CDR3 in amino acids: CATSKDWATEAFF. The CDR3 DNA reads TGTGCCACCTCCAAGGATTGGGCAACTGAAGCTTTCTTT.